The 18 T cell receptor beta chains presented below share a single source sample, sequenced in a study of blood T cell repertoires in COVID-19. This table comes from immunoSEQ multiplex PCR, and its TCRdb copy is limited to in-frame clones, with some not included. The sample shows around 230,000 clones, just over 85% of them seen only once. Material: peripheral blood. The receptors originated from a man aged 45 to 65 with COVID-19, enrolled during active disease.

V and J are TRBV5-4 and TRBJ1-1; TRBD1 matches at 8 bases. The germline gives CDR1 SGHNT, CDR2 YYREEE (reference sequence). Germline trimming cut 4 bases from V and 7 bases from J; bases unmatched to any gene: 9. There are 14 residues in the CDR3. The CDR3 coding sequence is TGTGCCAGCAGCCTGGATAGGGGGACAGGTGAAGCTTTCTTT. Protein product: CASSLDRGTGEAFF.

The rearrangement uses TRBV3-1 (or the pseudogene TRBV3-2) and TRBJ2-7, with 10 bases fitting TRBD2. CDR3 length equals 14 residues. V gave up 3 bases and J gave up 6 bases; unmatched junction bases: 5. Germline CDR1 is LGHDT and CDR2 is YNNKEL (reference sequence). The CDR3 spells CASSHLAGAREQYF. CDR3 bases: TGTGCCAGCAGCCATCTAGCGGGAGCTCGCGAGCAGTACTTC.

In regard to this clone: Other DNA sequences in this sample translate to the same CDR3. V and J are TRBV28 and TRBJ1-2, with 9 bases that match TRBD1. Germline V gene sequence: CDR1 MDHEN, CDR2 SYDVKM. The length of the CDR3 is 15 residues. Trimming cost V 6 bases and J 1 base; bases outside gene matches: 6. CDR3 amino acids: CASSQPGQGNYGYTF. In nucleotides, the CDR3 is TGTGCCAGCAGCCAACCGGGACAGGGTAACTATGGCTACACCTTC.

This chain links TRBV18 with TRBJ2-3, with D possibly TRBD1 on 6 matching bases. The CDR3 length is 15 residues. Germline values: CDR1 KGHSH, CDR2 LQKENI. The V gene lost 2 bases and the J gene lost 3 bases, with 12 bases spanning the gap. CDR3 nucleotide sequence: TGTGCCAGCTCACCAAGGGGGAGTTCGACAGATACGCAGTATTTT. Protein product: CASSPRGSSTDTQYF.

This clone showed up just once. The genes are TRBV18 and TRBJ2-2; perhaps TRBD2 as D (5 bases). The germline V gene encodes CDR1 KGHSH and CDR2 LQKENI. This CDR3 is 21 amino acids long. The V and J ends lost 2 bases and 1 base respectively, with 26 bases between them. The CDR3, as DNA: TGTGCCAGCTCACCAGTTTTAAGAGCGGACCGTACGGTCTTGAACACCGGGGAGCTGTTTTTT. This gives the protein CASSPVLRADRTVLNTGELFF.

This clone has only a few counts. The chain recombines TRBV15 with TRBJ2-3, with TRBD1 matching over 10 bases. The germline CDR1 and CDR2 sequences are LNHNV and YYDKDF (reference sequence). V lost 4 bases and J lost 5; bases outside the gene matches: 15. The CDR3 contains 18 residues. CDR3 loop: CATSIHPPDRGLLDTQYF. CDR3 nucleotides: TGTGCCACCAGCATTCATCCCCCGGACAGGGGGTTGCTAGATACGCAGTATTTT.

This clone has more than one count but fewer than ten. V and J are TRBV24-1 and TRBJ1-5; D may be TRBD1 (6 bases). This CDR3 contains 16 residues. CDR1 KGHDR and CDR2 SFDVKD come from the germline V gene. Trimming cost V 9 bases and J 1 base, with 18 bases left between them. The CDR3 bases are TGTGCCACCTCTAGCCGAGACAGGCTCAGCAATCAGCCCCAGCATTTT. Amino acids: CATSSRDRLSNQPQHF.

V usage is TRBV4-1 and J usage is TRBJ1-4, with TRBD1 matching 8 bases. The CDR3 is 19 amino acids. In germline, CDR1 is MGHRA, CDR2 YSYEKL. V lost 3 bases and J lost 0; bases outside the gene matches: 12. CDR3 sequence (DNA): TGCGCCAGCAGCCATTGGGACAGGAGCACTTTGGCAACTAATGAAAAACTGTTTTTT. This translates into CASSHWDRSTLATNEKLFF.

This chain uses TRBV10-1 with TRBJ1-5; D possibly corresponds to TRBD1 (5 bases). The CDR3 consists of 15 residues. Germline values: CDR1 WNHNN, CDR2 SYGVQD (reference sequence). With 0 bases removed from V and 3 bases from J, the gap between germline ends came to 9 bases. CDR3 nucleotide sequence: TGCGCCAGCAGTGAGTCGCCCAGGGTCAATCAGCCCCAGCATTTT. Translated: CASSESPRVNQPQHF.

V gene TRBV4-2 combines with J gene TRBJ2-7; tentative D call: TRBD1 (6 bases). Germline V CDR1 and CDR2: LGHNA, YNFKEQ. The V end lost 0 bases, the J end lost 1 base, and 13 bases lay between the germline ends. The CDR3 loop spans 16 amino acids. The CDR3 region is CASSQESGTPSYEQYF. CDR3 in DNA: TGTGCCAGCAGCCAAGAATCCGGGACACCTTCCTACGAGCAGTACTTC.

CDR3 loop: CASSLDLAANNEQFF. CDR3 nucleotide sequence: TGTGCCAGCAGCTTAGATCTAGCGGCGAACAATGAGCAGTTCTTC. The chain couples TRBV7-6 to TRBJ2-1; 7 bases agree with TRBD2. V lost 1 base, J lost 5 bases, and 5 bases stayed unmatched. Germline assignment: CDR1 SGHVS and CDR2 FNYEAQ. This CDR3 is 15 amino acids long.

The chain couples TRBV2 to TRBJ2-2; 7 nucleotides line up with TRBD1. Germline CDR1 is SNHLY and CDR2 is FYNNEI. CDR3 length equals 15 residues. The J segment lost 1 base and the V segment lost 1 base, leaving 0 bases of the junction unmatched. DNA of the CDR3: TGTGCCAGCAGTGAAGGACAGGGGAACACCGGGGAGCTGTTTTTT. Translation gives CASSEGQGNTGELFF.

This clone was seen only a few times. V usage is TRBV9 and J usage is TRBJ1-1; TRBD1 matches 8 bases. The CDR3 is 17 residues long. The trim removed 0 bases at V and 0 bases at J, leaving 7 bases unmatched. Germline CDR1 reads SGDLS; CDR2 reads YYNGEE. The CDR3 sequence: CASSVVPGTGMNTEAFF. The CDR3 nucleotides are TGTGCCAGCAGCGTAGTGCCGGGGACAGGAATGAACACTGAAGCTTTCTTT. The whole variable domain, remainder taken from reference TRBV9 and TRBJ1-1, is DSGVTQTPKHLITATGQRVTLRCSPRSGDLSVYWYQQSLDQGLQFLIQYYNGEERAKGNILERFSAQQFPDLHSELNLSSLELGDSALYFCASSVVPGTGMNTEAFFGQGTRLTVV.

This chain uses TRBV21-1 with TRBJ2-1; the D call in the table, TRBD1, was not verified against the DNA. TRBV21-1 is a recognized pseudogene. This CDR3 region has 15 residues. This CDR3 is CASSYWDRAYNEQFF. CDR3 nucleotides: TGTGCCAGCAGCTATTGGGACAGGGCTTACAATGAGCAGTTCTTC.

Points on this clone: The junction differs from germline at one of its ends, possibly a read error. The chain employs TRBV3-1 (or the pseudogene TRBV3-2) and TRBJ2-1, with unresolved D. This CDR3 is built from 13 residues. Germline V gene data show CDR1 as LGHDT and CDR2 as YNNKEL (reference sequence). The CDR3: CASSQESRPPLVF. DNA for the CDR3: TGTGCCAGCAGCCAAGAGTCTAGACCCCCGTTAGTCTTC.

The chain carries TRBV11-2 and TRBJ1-4; 9 bases are shared with TRBD1. The CDR3 extends over 15 amino acids. Germline V lookup: CDR1 SGHAT, CDR2 FQNNGV. With 5 bases clipped from V and 3 bases from J, the junction kept 4 bases outside the gene matches. CDR3 protein: CASSLGQGPNEKLFF. CDR3 DNA sequence: TGTGCCAGCAGCCTCGGACAGGGGCCTAATGAAAAACTGTTTTTT.

This chain connects TRBV7-3 to TRBJ2-1; 12 bases are shared with TRBD2. Germline CDR1 is SGHTA and CDR2 is FQGTGA. This CDR3 comprises 14 residues. Trimming removed 5 bases from V and 7 bases from J; junction bases left unmatched: 3. CDR3 protein: CASSPTSGRNEQFF. In nucleotides, the CDR3 is TGTGCCAGCAGCCCAACTAGCGGGAGGAATGAGCAGTTCTTC.

The V and J genes are TRBV29-1 and TRBJ1-1; the D is unclear. Trimming pared 6 bases from V and 1 base from J, leaving 12 bases between. From germline, CDR1 is SQVTM and CDR2 ANQGSEA. This CDR3 comprises 13 residues. In DNA, the CDR3 is TGCAGCGTCTCAGGCGGGAGGAACACTGAAGCTTTCTTT. Translation: CSVSGGRNTEAFF.